This TCR beta chain stems from a study of blood T cell repertoires in COVID-19 (dated by TCRdb to 2020 to 2022). At the level of the whole study: Collaborator samples came from the United States, Italy and Spain and covered acute and convalescent phases of COVID-19. A freely available public database, intended as a resource for researchers studying the immune response to SARS-CoV-2, is where the repertoires were released. Subjects who had been exposed to COVID-19, were actively infected with it, or had recovered from it provided the deeply sampled blood TCRbeta repertoires that made up the dataset. Sample metadata almost always included a de-identified subject ID, COVID-19 status, age in years and sex. The material from the prospective study consisted of cDNA or gDNA derived from T cells, B-cell-depleted T cells, or PBMCs. The samples were drawn from two sources: the first 160 participants of the ongoing ImmuneRACE study, and over 950 subjects contributed by 6 global collaborators. Where available, HLA class I and class II types were obtained from metadata supplied by the sample provider rather than from assay-based typing.

The germline V gene specifies SGDLS as CDR1 and YYNGEE as CDR2. Including cysteine and phenylalanine, the CDR3 has 15 amino acids. Solely the CDR3 DNA is kept, with 45 bases framed from the first base. V is trimmed back by 3 bases and J by 0 bases, and the junction contains 2 bases that no gene match accounts for. Study-level results and caveats: The quantity of clinical and demographic metadata differed by source and by participant and was supplied without curation.

TCRbeta CDR3 regions were amplified from genomic DNA using the immunoSEQ Assay, a bias-controlled multiplex PCR. The paper's processing steps were these. The number of nucleated cells in each sample was estimated from the amplification of reference gene primers within the assay. To quantify the absolute abundance of each unique TCRbeta CDR3 rearrangement, sequence reads were collapsed and filtered. Productive Simpson clonality was computed per sample as the square root of Simpson's diversity index over productive rearrangements. This is the immuneACCESS table as TCRdb keeps it, with only in-frame sequences that have V and J called. A part of the clones is gone; compared with another copy, unresolved V genes explain less than half, and the rest is unexplained. V and J calls and clone size are given by that table; D and trimming were obtained from the DNA. The sample table shows roughly 320,000 clones, and about 90% are seen once. The ten largest make up roughly 5.9% of the sample.

One collaborating source in Seattle enrolled patients during active infection and followed them longitudinally through the course of disease. Collaborating institutions collected whole blood in K2EDTA tubes following their own protocols. For TCRbeta analysis, collaborator samples were shipped as frozen whole blood, as isolated PBMCs, or as DNA extracted from either sample type. Concerning this clone itself: Its antigen is not yet known. No quality values exist for individual bases; no much larger clone is one base distant.

The sequenced sample was peripheral blood. This receptor was obtained from a woman aged 50 to 65 with COVID-19, enrolled during active disease. In this chain, TRBV9 is recombined with TRBJ1-1; 10 nucleotides in the junction match TRBD1. The bases are TGTGCCAGCAGCGGACAGGGGGCGCTGAACACTGAAGCTTTCTTT. This yields the protein CASSGQGALNTEAFF.